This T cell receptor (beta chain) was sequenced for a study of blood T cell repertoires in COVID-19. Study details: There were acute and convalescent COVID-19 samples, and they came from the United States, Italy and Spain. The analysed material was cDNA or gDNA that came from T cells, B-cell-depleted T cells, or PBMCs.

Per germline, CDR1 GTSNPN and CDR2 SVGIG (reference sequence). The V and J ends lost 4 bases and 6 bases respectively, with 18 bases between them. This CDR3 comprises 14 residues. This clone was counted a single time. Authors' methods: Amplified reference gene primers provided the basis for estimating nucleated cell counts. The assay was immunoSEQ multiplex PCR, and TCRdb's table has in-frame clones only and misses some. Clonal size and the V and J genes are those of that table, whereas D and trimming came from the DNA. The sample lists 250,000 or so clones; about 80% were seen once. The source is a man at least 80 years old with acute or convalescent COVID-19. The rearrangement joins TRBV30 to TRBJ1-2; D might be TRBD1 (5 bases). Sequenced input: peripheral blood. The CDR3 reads CAWTEGHHVHGYTF. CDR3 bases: TGTGCCTGGACCGAAGGACACCATGTCCATGGCTACACCTTC.